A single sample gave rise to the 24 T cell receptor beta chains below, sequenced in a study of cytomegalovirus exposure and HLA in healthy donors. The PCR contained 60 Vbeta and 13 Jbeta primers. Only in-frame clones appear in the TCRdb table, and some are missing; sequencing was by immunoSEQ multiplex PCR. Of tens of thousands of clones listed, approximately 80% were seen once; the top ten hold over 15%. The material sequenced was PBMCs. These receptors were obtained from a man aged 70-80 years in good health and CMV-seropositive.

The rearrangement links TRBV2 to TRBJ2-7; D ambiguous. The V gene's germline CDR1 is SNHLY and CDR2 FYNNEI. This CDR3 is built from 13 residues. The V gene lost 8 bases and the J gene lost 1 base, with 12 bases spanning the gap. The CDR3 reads CASHFEQSYEQYF. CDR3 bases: TGTGCCAGCCATTTCGAACAGTCCTACGAGCAGTACTTC.

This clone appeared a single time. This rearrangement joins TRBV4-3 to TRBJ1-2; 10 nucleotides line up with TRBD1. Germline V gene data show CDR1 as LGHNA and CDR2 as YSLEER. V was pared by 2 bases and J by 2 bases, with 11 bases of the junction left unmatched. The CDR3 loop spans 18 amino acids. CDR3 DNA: TGCGCCAGCAGCCAAATTCGGGCGGGGACAGGGGAGAACTATGGCTACACCTTC. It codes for CASSQIRAGTGENYGYTF.

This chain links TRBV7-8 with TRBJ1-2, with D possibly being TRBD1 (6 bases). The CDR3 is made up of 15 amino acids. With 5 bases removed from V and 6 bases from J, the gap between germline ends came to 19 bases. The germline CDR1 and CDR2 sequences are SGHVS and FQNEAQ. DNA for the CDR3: TGTGCCAGCAGCCCCCGACTATCAGGGGAGAATGGCTACACCTTC. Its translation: CASSPRLSGENGYTF.

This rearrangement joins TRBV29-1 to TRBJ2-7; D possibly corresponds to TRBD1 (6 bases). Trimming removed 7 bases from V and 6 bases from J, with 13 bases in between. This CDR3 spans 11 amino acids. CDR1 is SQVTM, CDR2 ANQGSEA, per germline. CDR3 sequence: CSARQASEQYF. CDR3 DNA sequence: TGCAGCGCTCGACAGGCCAGCGAGCAGTACTTC.

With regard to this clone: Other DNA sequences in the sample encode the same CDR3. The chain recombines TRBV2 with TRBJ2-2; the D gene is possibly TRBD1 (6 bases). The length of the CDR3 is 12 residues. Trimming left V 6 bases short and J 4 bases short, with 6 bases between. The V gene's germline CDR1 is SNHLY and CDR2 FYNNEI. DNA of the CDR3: TGTGCCAGCAGAGGGGGCACCGGGGAGCTGTTTTTT. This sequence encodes CASRGGTGELFF.

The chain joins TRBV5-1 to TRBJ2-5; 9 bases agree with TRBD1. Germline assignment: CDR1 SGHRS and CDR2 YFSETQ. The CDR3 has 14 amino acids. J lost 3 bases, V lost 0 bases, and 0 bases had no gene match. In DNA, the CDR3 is TGCGCCAGCAGCTTGGGGACAGGGGAAGAGACCCAGTACTTC. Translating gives CASSLGTGEETQYF.

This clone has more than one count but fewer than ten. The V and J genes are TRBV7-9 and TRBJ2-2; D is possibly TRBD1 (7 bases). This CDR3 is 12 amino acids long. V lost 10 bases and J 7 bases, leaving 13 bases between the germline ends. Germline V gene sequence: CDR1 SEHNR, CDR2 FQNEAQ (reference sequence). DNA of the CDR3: TGTGCCATCCCGCAGGGGGGCGGGGAGCTGTTTTTT. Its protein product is CAIPQGGGELFF.

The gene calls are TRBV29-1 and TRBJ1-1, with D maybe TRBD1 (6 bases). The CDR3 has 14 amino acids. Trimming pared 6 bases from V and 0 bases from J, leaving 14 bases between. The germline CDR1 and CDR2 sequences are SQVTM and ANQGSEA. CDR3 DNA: TGCAGCGTGATGGACAGCCCTTTGAACACTGAAGCTTTCTTT. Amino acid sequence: CSVMDSPLNTEAFF.

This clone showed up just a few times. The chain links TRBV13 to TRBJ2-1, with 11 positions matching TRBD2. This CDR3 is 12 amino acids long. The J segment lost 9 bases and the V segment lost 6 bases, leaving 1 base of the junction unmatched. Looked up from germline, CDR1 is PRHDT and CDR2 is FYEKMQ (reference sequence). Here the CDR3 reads CASSGTSGEQFF. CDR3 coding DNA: TGTGCCAGCAGTGGGACTAGCGGTGAGCAGTTCTTC.

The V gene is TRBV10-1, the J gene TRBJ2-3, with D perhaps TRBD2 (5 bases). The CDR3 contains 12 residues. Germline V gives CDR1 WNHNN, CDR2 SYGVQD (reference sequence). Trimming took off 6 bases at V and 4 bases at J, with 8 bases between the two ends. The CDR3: CASRLGADTQYF. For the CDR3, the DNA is TGCGCCAGCAGACTCGGGGCAGATACGCAGTATTTT.

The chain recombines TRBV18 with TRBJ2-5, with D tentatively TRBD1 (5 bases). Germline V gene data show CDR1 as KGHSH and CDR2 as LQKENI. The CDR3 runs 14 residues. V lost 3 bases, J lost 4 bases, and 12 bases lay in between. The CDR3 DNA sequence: TGTGCCAGCTCACCCCAGGGAATTCCAGAGACCCAGTACTTC. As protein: CASSPQGIPETQYF.

The CDR3 here is CASSLEGGSGANVLTF. The CDR3 DNA follows: TGCGCCAGCAGCTTGGAGGGGGGGTCTGGGGCCAACGTCCTGACTTTC. The chain joins TRBV5-1 to TRBJ2-6; a possible D gene is TRBD2 (7 bases). Between the trimmed V and J ends, which lost 0 bases and 1 base, there was a span of 8 bases. The CDR3 extends over 16 amino acids. The V gene's germline CDR1 is SGHRS and CDR2 YFSETQ.

The CDR3: CASSPGTGYGYTF. In nucleotides, the CDR3 is TGCGCCAGCAGCCCGGGGACAGGCTATGGCTACACCTTC. This chain links TRBV5-1 with TRBJ1-2; 8 bases are a match to TRBD1. Germline V gene sequence: CDR1 SGHRS, CDR2 YFSETQ. The J segment lost 4 bases and the V segment lost 4 bases, leaving 3 bases of the junction unmatched. The CDR3 has 13 amino acids.

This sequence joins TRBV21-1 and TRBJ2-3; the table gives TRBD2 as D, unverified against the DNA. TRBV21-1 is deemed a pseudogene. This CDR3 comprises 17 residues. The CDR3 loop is CASSKKERSGRPDTQYF. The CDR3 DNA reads TGTGCCAGCAGCAAAAAGGAACGGAGCGGGAGGCCAGATACGCAGTATTTT.

The CDR3 loop is CAITGTSGSDYNEQFF. The CDR3 coding sequence is TGTGCCATCACCGGGACTAGCGGGAGCGACTACAATGAGCAGTTCTTC. The chain uses TRBV10-3 and TRBJ2-1; 14 nucleotides line up with TRBD2. After removal of 7 bases from V and 3 bases from J, the junction contained 5 bases not matched to a gene. The length of the CDR3 is 16 residues. Per germline, CDR1 ENHRY and CDR2 SYGVKD.

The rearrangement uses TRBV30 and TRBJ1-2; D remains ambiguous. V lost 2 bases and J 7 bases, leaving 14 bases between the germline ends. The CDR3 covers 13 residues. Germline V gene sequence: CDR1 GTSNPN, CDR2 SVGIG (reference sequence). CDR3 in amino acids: CAWSFSPAAGYTF. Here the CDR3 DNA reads TGTGCCTGGAGTTTCTCACCGGCGGCTGGCTACACCTTC. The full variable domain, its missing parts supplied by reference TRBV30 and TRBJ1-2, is SQTIHQWPATLVQPVGSPLSLECTVEGTSNPNLYWYRQAAGRGLQLLFYSVGIGQISSEVPQNLSASRPQDRQFILSSKKLLLSDSGFYLCAWSFSPAAGYTFGSGTRLTVV.

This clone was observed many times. The CDR3: CASSFQRDKEKLFF. The CDR3 coding sequence is TGTGCCAGCAGTTTCCAAAGGGACAAAGAAAAACTGTTTTTT. The chain links TRBV6-6 to TRBJ1-4; D is perhaps TRBD1 (6 bases). This CDR3 has 14 amino acids. Looked up from germline, CDR1 is MNHNY and CDR2 is SVGAGI (reference sequence). V was pared by 4 bases and J by 8 bases, with 14 bases between.

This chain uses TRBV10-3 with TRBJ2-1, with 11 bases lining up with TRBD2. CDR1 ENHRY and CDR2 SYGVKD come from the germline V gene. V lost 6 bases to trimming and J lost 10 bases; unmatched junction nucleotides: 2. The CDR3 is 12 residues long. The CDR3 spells CAIRGLAEEQFF. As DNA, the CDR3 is TGTGCCATCAGGGGACTAGCGGAGGAGCAGTTCTTC.

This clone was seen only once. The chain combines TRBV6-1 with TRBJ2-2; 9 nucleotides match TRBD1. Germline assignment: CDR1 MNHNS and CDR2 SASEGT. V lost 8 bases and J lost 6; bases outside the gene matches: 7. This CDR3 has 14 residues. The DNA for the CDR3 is TGTGCCAGCTTCTGGACAGGGGTGGCCGGGGAGCTGTTTTTT. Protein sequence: CASFWTGVAGELFF.

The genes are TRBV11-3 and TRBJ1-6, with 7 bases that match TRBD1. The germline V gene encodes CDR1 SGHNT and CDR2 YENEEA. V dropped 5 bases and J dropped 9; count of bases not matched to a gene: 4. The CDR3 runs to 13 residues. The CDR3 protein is CASSQGGTSPLHF. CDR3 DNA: TGTGCCAGCAGCCAAGGGGGCACTTCACCCCTCCACTTT.

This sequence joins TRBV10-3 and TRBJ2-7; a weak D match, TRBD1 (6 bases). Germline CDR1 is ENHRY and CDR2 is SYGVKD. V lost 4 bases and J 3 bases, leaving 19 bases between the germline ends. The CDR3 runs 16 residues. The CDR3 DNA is TGTGCCATCAGTGGGGCCTCAACGGGACAACTCTACGAGCAGTACTTC. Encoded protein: CAISGASTGQLYEQYF.

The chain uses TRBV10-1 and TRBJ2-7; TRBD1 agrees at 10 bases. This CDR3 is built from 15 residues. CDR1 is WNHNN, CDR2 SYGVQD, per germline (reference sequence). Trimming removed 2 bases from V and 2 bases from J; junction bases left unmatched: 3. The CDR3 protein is CASSEGQGVAYEQYF. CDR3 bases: TGCGCCAGCAGTGAGGGACAGGGGGTGGCCTACGAGCAGTACTTC.

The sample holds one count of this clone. CDR3 residues: CASSPGTSTDTQYF. DNA for the CDR3: TGCGCCAGCAGCCCTGGGACTAGCACAGATACGCAGTATTTT. The genes are TRBV5-1 and TRBJ2-3, with D perhaps TRBD2 (6 bases). This CDR3 has 14 residues. Deletions cut 4 bases from V and 0 bases from J, with 9 bases between. In germline, CDR1 is SGHRS, CDR2 YFSETQ.

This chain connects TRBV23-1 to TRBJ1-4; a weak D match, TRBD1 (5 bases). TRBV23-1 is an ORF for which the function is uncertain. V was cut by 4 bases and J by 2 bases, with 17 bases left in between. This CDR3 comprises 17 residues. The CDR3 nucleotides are TGCGCCAGCAGTCGGTATCGCAGGGCCGTCACTAATGAAAAACTGTTTTTT. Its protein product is CASSRYRRAVTNEKLFF.